This T cell receptor (beta chain) came from a study of PD-1 blockade in classical Hodgkin lymphoma. Time point of the sample: cycle 4 day 1 (C4D1), after six to seven weeks of nivolumab. Brentuximab vedotin exposure varied, and every patient relapsed after autologous stem cell transplantation. The ends lost 3 bases at V and 4 bases at J; junction bases unmatched: 3. Per germline, CDR1 MNHEY and CDR2 SMNVEV (reference sequence). CDR3 length: 13 amino acids. Profiling relied on immunoSEQ multiplex PCR, and the TCRdb table lists in-frame clones only, not all of them. The table records roughly 94,000 clones, 90% to 95% of them present only once.

The sample was peripheral blood mononuclear cells (PBMCs), taken before the fourth cycle of nivolumab. The sequence derives from a human donor with classical Hodgkin lymphoma. This chain uses TRBV27 with TRBJ2-7, with TRBD2 matching 7 bases. CDR3 coding DNA: TGTGCCAGCAGTTTCGGGCGGGAGTACGAGCAGTACTTC. Its translation: CASSFGREYEQYF.